This T cell receptor (beta chain) was sequenced for a study of T cells in Graves' hyperthyroidism and ophthalmopathy. CDR1 is SQVTM and CDR2 is ANQGSEA in the germline V gene. The CDR3 is 12 amino acids. The trim removed 7 bases at V and 5 bases at J, leaving 5 bases unmatched. RNA transcripts served as the template for amplifying TCR beta CDR3 regions. A first-round RT-PCR of the TCR CDR3 used the HTBI primer set. MiXCR, applied by TCRdb to the multiplex PCR reads, yields one record per CDR3 protein. The sample includes 450,000 to 700,000 distinct CDR3 sequences, under 60% seen only once; the top ten take 19%.

The chain recombines TRBV29-1 with TRBJ1-5; 7 nucleotides match TRBD1. Source material: peripheral blood or thyroid tissue (not recorded which). This TCR came from an adult woman with Graves' disease, either hyperthyroidism or ophthalmopathy (not recorded which). CDR3 in DNA: TGCAGCGCTGGACAGGCGGATCAGCCCCAGCATTTT. It is translated as CSAGQADQPQHF.